This TCR beta chain was found in a study of blood T cell repertoires in COVID-19. Study overall: Italy, Spain and the United States were the sources of the convalescent and acute COVID-19 samples. PBMCs, B-cell-depleted T cells, or T cells provided the cDNA or gDNA that made up the material.

The germline V gene encodes CDR1 SGHAT and CDR2 FQNNGV. CDR3 length: 13 residues. Deletions cut 5 bases from V and 10 bases from J, with 17 bases between. In the original processing: Reference gene primers were amplified, and this amplification served to estimate nucleated cell counts. Sequencing used immunoSEQ multiplex PCR; TCRdb keeps in-frame clones, though not all of them. From that table come the V and J calls and clone size; the DNA was used to work out D and trimming. The table records approximately 300,000 clones, roughly nine tenths of them present only once. The sequenced sample was peripheral blood. The origin of this receptor is a man younger than 35 with active or convalescent COVID-19. The chain links TRBV11-2 to TRBJ1-1; D unclear. The CDR3 spells CASSPLMQRRAFF. Written as DNA, the CDR3 is TGTGCCAGCAGCCCTTTGATGCAACGGAGAGCTTTCTTT.